These 17 T cell receptor beta chains came from one sample sequenced in a study of T cell responses to AZD1222 COVID-19 vaccine (dated by TCRdb to about 2021). This specimen's time point label, interpreted: baseline before first vaccination. Receptors were amplified or captured by the immunoSEQ multiplex PCR assay. TCRdb retrieved this table from immuneACCESS and kept in-frame rearrangements only. Not all clones are present; in checked studies, unresolved V genes account for under half, and no reason is known for the remainder. The sample table holds over 150,000 clones, of which 80% to 90% were seen once. Jointly, the top ten make up about 0.49% of the sample. Material: peripheral blood, obtained on day 0 of AZD1222 vaccination. These receptors were collected from an adult in good health.

The V gene is TRBV29-1, the J gene TRBJ1-6, with 7 nucleotides matching TRBD1. This CDR3 contains 12 residues. Germline V gene lookup returns CDR1 SQVTM and CDR2 ANQGSEA. Unmatched junction bases numbered 3, after V lost 4 bases and J lost 9 bases. The CDR3 DNA sequence: TGCAGCGTTGGGGGGACAGTTTCACCCCTCCACTTT. This sequence encodes CSVGGTVSPLHF.

The chain combines TRBV27 with TRBJ2-1; 13 positions match TRBD2. Unmatched junction bases numbered 6, after V lost 6 bases and J lost 7 bases. Germline lookup yields CDR1 MNHEY and CDR2 SMNVEV (reference sequence). CDR3 length: 15 amino acids. This chain's CDR3 is CASSFPGLAGNEQFF. The DNA for the CDR3 is TGTGCCAGCAGCTTTCCGGGACTAGCGGGGAATGAGCAGTTCTTC.

J is TRBJ1-1 and V is TRBV9; D perhaps matches TRBD1 (5 bases). V dropped 3 bases and J dropped 3 bases, with 18 bases sitting between them. Looked up from germline, CDR1 is SGDLS and CDR2 is YYNGEE. The CDR3 contains 16 residues. In DNA form, the CDR3 reads TGTGCCAGCAGCGCCGATTTCGTCTTGGGGGACACTGAAGCTTTCTTT. Its translation is CASSADFVLGDTEAFF.

The table lists this clone with a count of one. The chain uses TRBV2 and TRBJ2-1, with 7 nucleotides matching TRBD1. The germline gives CDR1 SNHLY, CDR2 FYNNEI. The trim removed 5 bases at V and 6 bases at J, leaving 7 bases unmatched. This CDR3 comprises 14 residues. The CDR3 loop reads CASSFMGQSNEQFF. As DNA, the CDR3 is TGTGCCAGCAGTTTTATGGGACAGAGCAATGAGCAGTTCTTC.

The CDR3, as DNA: TGTGCCAGCGGTCGTACAGGGGACCTATCCTATAATTCACCCCTCCACTTT. This codes for CASGRTGDLSYNSPLHF. This chain joins TRBV27 and TRBJ1-6, with 7 bases lining up with TRBD1. Germline V gene lookup returns CDR1 MNHEY and CDR2 SMNVEV (reference sequence). V dropped 8 bases and J dropped 1; count of bases not matched to a gene: 11. CDR3 size: 17 residues.

This chain links TRBV3-1 (or the pseudogene TRBV3-2) with TRBJ2-3; possibly TRBD2 for D (7 bases). Germline V gene data show CDR1 as LGHDT and CDR2 as YNNKEL (reference sequence). The CDR3 contains 15 residues. Trimming took off 8 bases at V and 2 bases at J, with 17 bases between the two ends. CDR3 nucleotides: TGTGCCAGCGGGGGGGGCGGGCGAGACACAGATACGCAGTATTTT. This translates into CASGGGGRDTDTQYF.

This clone has only one observation. V usage is TRBV2 and J usage is TRBJ1-5, with 8 bases fitting TRBD1. The ends lost 3 bases at V and 6 bases at J; junction bases unmatched: 4. The CDR3 extends over 14 amino acids. Germline CDR1 is SNHLY and CDR2 is FYNNEI. CDR3 in amino acids: CASSEGRGLQPQHF. CDR3 in DNA: TGTGCCAGCAGTGAGGGCAGGGGGCTTCAGCCCCAGCATTTT. Full variable domain (rest looked up from reference TRBV2 and TRBJ1-5): EPEVTQTPSHQVTQMGQEVILRCVPISNHLYFYWYRQILGQKVEFLVSFYNNEISEKSEIFDDQFSVERPDGSNFTLKIRSTKLEDSAMYFCASSEGRGLQPQHFGDGTRLSIL.

The chain links TRBV5-6 to TRBJ2-5, with D unclear. This CDR3 has 15 amino acids. The germline gives CDR1 SGHDT, CDR2 YYEEEE. The V and J ends lost 0 bases and 0 bases respectively, with 9 bases between them. The CDR3 DNA reads as TGTGCCAGCAGCTTGGTGGATGCCCACCAAGAGACCCAGTACTTC. Translating it yields CASSLVDAHQETQYF.

A few counts support this clone. The chain employs TRBV6-5 and TRBJ1-1; D gene unclear. There are 14 residues in the CDR3. Germline values: CDR1 MNHEY, CDR2 SVGAGI. V was shortened by 5 bases and J by 4 bases, with 14 bases between the two germline ends. The CDR3 bases are TGTGCCAGCAGTAAGGGATACGGGGTCACTGAAGCTTTCTTT. Translation gives CASSKGYGVTEAFF.

The CDR3 is CATYPSGQATGELFF. CDR3 nucleotide sequence: TGTGCCACATACCCTTCGGGACAGGCCACCGGGGAGCTGTTTTTT. The V call is TRBV19, the J call TRBJ2-2; 8 nucleotides agree with TRBD1. V trimming: 10 bases; J trimming: 4 bases; junction bases outside the gene matches: 11. There are 15 residues in the CDR3. Per germline, CDR1 LNHDA and CDR2 SQIVND (reference sequence).

This clone was picked up one time. The rearrangement uses TRBV6-5 and TRBJ2-5; possibly TRBD2 for D (7 bases). There are 15 residues in the CDR3. V dropped 7 bases and J dropped 5 bases, with 20 bases sitting between them. Germline V gene data show CDR1 as MNHEY and CDR2 as SVGAGI. This chain's CDR3 is CASTSRGGPKETQYF. The CDR3 coding sequence is TGTGCCAGCACCTCGAGGGGGGGGCCGAAGGAGACCCAGTACTTC.

This clone was recorded once. The V call is TRBV13, the J call TRBJ2-3; TRBD1 aligns across 10 bases. There are 16 residues in the CDR3. The ends lost 5 bases at V and 5 bases at J; junction bases unmatched: 10. Germline V gene sequence: CDR1 PRHDT, CDR2 FYEKMQ (reference sequence). In DNA form, the CDR3 reads TGTGCCAGCAGCGGAGGGGTCGGGACAGGGGAAGATACGCAGTATTTT. This translates into CASSGGVGTGEDTQYF.

CDR3 sequence reads: CTSSQGKQGAIGNQPQHF. As DNA, the CDR3 is TGCACCAGCAGCCAAGGCAAACAGGGTGCTATCGGCAATCAGCCCCAGCATTTT. The J gene is TRBJ1-5, the V gene TRBV1; the table gives TRBD1 as D, unverified against the DNA. TRBV1 is described as a pseudogene. The CDR3 totals 18 residues.

The J gene is TRBJ1-1, the V gene TRBV5-6; unclear D gene. The CDR3 has 15 amino acids. Germline assignment: CDR1 SGHDT and CDR2 YYEEEE. The V and J ends lost 3 bases and 6 bases respectively, with 18 bases between them. The CDR3 DNA reads as TGTGCCAGCAGCTCGCTATATATTCAGTATTCTGAAGCTTTCTTT. This gives the protein CASSSLYIQYSEAFF.

This chain links TRBV5-4 with TRBJ1-1; D gene uncertain. The CDR3 runs 17 residues. The germline gives CDR1 SGHNT, CDR2 YYREEE (reference sequence). Trimming stripped 4 bases from V and 3 bases from J, with 22 bases between. The CDR3 is CASSLEVVFGEHTEAFF. In DNA, the CDR3 is TGTGCCAGCAGCCTGGAAGTAGTATTCGGGGAGCACACTGAAGCTTTCTTT.

The rearrangement joins TRBV9 to TRBJ2-7, with TRBD1 as a possible D gene (5 bases). The CDR3 is 14 residues long. Germline V gene lookup returns CDR1 SGDLS and CDR2 YYNGEE. With 1 base removed from V and 2 bases from J, the gap between germline ends came to 10 bases. CDR3 loop: CASSVLDSPYEQYF. CDR3 bases: TGTGCCAGCAGCGTATTAGACAGTCCCTACGAGCAGTACTTC.

This chain links TRBV28 with TRBJ1-5; D is perhaps TRBD1 (5 bases). Per the germline V gene, CDR1 is MDHEN and CDR2 is SYDVKM. Trimming pared 5 bases from V and 8 bases from J, leaving 19 bases between. There are 15 residues in the CDR3. The CDR3 coding sequence is TGTGCCAGCAGTCCCGCCATCTGGGTAGGGGAGCCCCAGCATTTT. Translated: CASSPAIWVGEPQHF. The entire variable domain, with the rest obtained from reference TRBV28 and TRBJ1-5, is as follows: DVKVTQSSRYLVKRTGEKVFLECVQDMDHENMFWYRQDPGLGLRLIYFSYDVKMKEKGDIPEGYSVSREKKERFSLILESASTNQTSMYLCASSPAIWVGEPQHFGDGTRLSIL.